The clone carrying this T cell receptor (beta chain) was seen only a few times. PCR was run on genomic DNA. The TCR beta CDR3 region was amplified using 30 forward and 13 reverse primers. One entry per CDR3 protein results from TCRdb running MiXCR on the multiplex PCR reads. The table includes 250,000 or so distinct CDR3 sequences, more than 45% detected once. The V gene's germline CDR1 is SGHVS and CDR2 FQNEAQ. The CDR3 is made up of 16 amino acids. The V gene lost 1 base and the J gene lost 6 bases, with 13 bases spanning the gap. These data come from a study of type 1 and type 2 diabetes patients. Study at large: Across the study, some 20 million paired-end reads were produced.

Diabetic patients met standard criteria for type 1 or type 2 diabetes. The chain joins TRBV7-8 to TRBJ1-6; D is uncertain. The sample consisted of peripheral blood mononuclear cells (PBMCs). This clonotype originated in a man between 18 and 29 years old with type 2 diabetes. The CDR3 nucleotides are TGTGCCAGCAGCTTAGTTCGTGGGAATCTTAATTCACCCCTCCACTTT. It yields the protein CASSLVRGNLNSPLHF.